Listed below are T cell receptor beta chains from one sample, sequenced in a study of blood T cell repertoires in COVID-19. Produced via immunoSEQ multiplex PCR; TCRdb's table is partial and in-frame only. Of under 300,000 clones in the sample, around 89% were seen once. Material for sequencing was peripheral blood. The receptors originated from a woman aged 40 to 49 who had recovered from COVID-19. The conserved cysteine and the conserved F or W are not part of the CDR3 here. A D gene is named only where the DNA matches it firmly.

len,v_gene,d_gene,j_gene,CDR3aa
10,TRBV12-3/TRBV12-4,NA,TRBJ1-2,ASSFPSGGYT
12,TRBV11-3,TRBD1,TRBJ2-3,ASSRDRGADTQY
16,TRBV24-1,NA,TRBJ2-7,ATSDPTVARDGSSEQY
12,TRBV5-5,TRBD1,TRBJ1-2,ASSRPGTGGGYT
14,TRBV5-5,NA,TRBJ2-2,ASSLVAAANTGELF
11,TRBV7-9,NA,TRBJ2-2,ASSLVEVGELF
13,TRBV9,TRBD1,TRBJ1-1,ASSPRGTANTEAF
12,TRBV6-2/TRBV6-3,NA,TRBJ1-5,ASSPPMGNQPQH
14,TRBV7-8,TRBD1,TRBJ2-5,ASSLEGARTGETQY
15,TRBV24-1,TRBD2,TRBJ2-5,ATSDSRLAPIGETQY
13,TRBV18,NA,TRBJ1-2,ASSPPERQAYGYT
12,TRBV28,TRBD2,TRBJ2-2,ASRQLAPGGELF
12,TRBV6-5,NA,TRBJ2-1,ASSPNGAYNEQF
13,TRBV5-1,TRBD1,TRBJ1-2,ASRQDDRGYYSYT
13,TRBV28,TRBD1,TRBJ1-5,ASSRTGAPNQPQH
11,TRBV27,TRBD1,TRBJ1-2,ASTGQGARGYT
10,TRBV3-1/TRBV3-2,NA,TRBJ1-1,ASSPGQLEAF
15,TRBV11-2,NA,TRBJ2-3,ASSPREIASSTDTQY
11,TRBV7-2,NA,TRBJ1-5,ASSLDSDQPQH
9,TRBV12-3/TRBV12-4,NA,TRBJ1-4,ASSPLEKLF
14,TRBV15,TRBD2,TRBJ2-5,ATSRGGTSSQETQY
16,TRBV5-1,NA,TRBJ2-1,ASSPQTRGQVGANEQF
11,TRBV12-3/TRBV12-4,TRBD1,TRBJ2-7,ASSPGQGGEQY
13,TRBV18,TRBD1,TRBJ2-3,ASSEQGVSTDTQY
12,TRBV9,TRBD2,TRBJ2-7,ASSPLAGPYEQY
13,TRBV30,TRBD1,TRBJ1-1,AWSVPGQGARGAF
14,TRBV6-2/TRBV6-3,TRBD2,TRBJ2-5,ASSYPLRAGVETQY
12,TRBV19,NA,TRBJ2-5,ASSSRRGSETQY